This T cell receptor (beta chain) was retrieved from a study of blood T cells in healthy people across ages. All donors came from Russia, were Caucasian and healthy, and spanned ages about 6 to 100. A second PCR, run for about 7 to 11 cycles, used a sample-barcoded 5' primer plus a J-beta primer mix. Every cDNA molecule bore a tag from a template-switch adaptor containing 12 random nucleotides. TCRdb recomputed calls from the 5' RACE reads with MiXCR, one row per CDR3 protein. Of more than 1,400,000 distinct CDR3 sequences listed, 42% are singletons. As to this clonotype: Antigen specificity is unknown.

The CDR3 has 13 residues. The V gene lost 5 bases and the J gene lost 4 bases, with 11 bases spanning the gap. Broader study findings: Estimated diversity that came from one million T cells was considered an underestimate. Researchers said unsorted PBMCs prevented a conclusive naive versus antigen-experienced comparison.

The TCR sequence derives from a woman aged 18 to 35 in good health. The V call is TRBV12-3 or TRBV12-4, the J call TRBJ1-2; no clear D. The specimen sequenced was blood. The chain's CDR3 is CASSLLGVYGYTF. CDR3 nucleotides: TGTGCCAGCAGTCTCCTCGGGGTCTATGGCTACACCTTC.